The 10 T cell receptor beta chains listed next were all sequenced from one sample in a study of blood T cells in healthy people across ages. A second PCR of about 7 to 11 cycles used a sample-barcoded 5' primer and a J-beta primer mix. TCRdb reprocessed the 5' RACE reads via MiXCR and lists one record per CDR3 protein. The table has 1.5 million or so distinct CDR3 sequences, approximately 42% seen once. What was sequenced was blood. The receptors come from a young woman in good health.

This clonotype occurred once. The chain recombines TRBV20-1 with TRBJ2-3; D is unresolved. Trimming took off 3 bases at V and 8 bases at J, with 21 bases between the two ends. Germline values: CDR1 DFQATT, CDR2 SNEGSKA (reference sequence). The CDR3 extends over 15 amino acids. Here the CDR3 reads CSARSTGLLTSTQYF. The CDR3 DNA is TGCAGTGCTAGGAGTACCGGCCTCCTAACTTCTACGCAGTATTTT.

This clonotype was seen just once. The CDR3 nucleotides read TGTGCCAGCAGTTTAAGACCCGGTGCTAGCGGAAATAGGCCCTCCGAGCAGTACTTC. The encoded protein is CASSLRPGASGNRPSEQYF. The chain carries TRBV27 and TRBJ2-7; TRBD2 matches at 7 bases. This CDR3 region has 19 residues. Germline CDR1 and CDR2: MNHEY and SMNVEV (reference sequence). Trimming at V came to 2 bases and at J to 6 bases, leaving 22 bases not matched to a gene.

This clonotype showed up just a few times. V and J are TRBV10-3 and TRBJ1-2; no reliable D call. This CDR3 is built from 14 residues. The V end lost 2 bases, the J end lost 7 bases, and 14 bases lay between the germline ends. Germline V lookup: CDR1 ENHRY, CDR2 SYGVKD. CDR3 nucleotide sequence: TGTGCCATCAGTGAGATAAGGGATTGGCGTGGCTACACCTTC. Its protein product is CAISEIRDWRGYTF.

This clonotype showed up just a few times. J is TRBJ2-7 and V is TRBV28; a possible D gene is TRBD2 (6 bases). Trimming removed 8 bases at V and 5 bases at J, with 16 bases between. Germline CDR1 MDHEN, CDR2 SYDVKM. The CDR3 length is 13 residues. CDR3 sequence reads: CASRTMGPHEQYF. CDR3 DNA sequence: TGTGCCAGCCGGACTATGGGTCCCCACGAGCAGTACTTC.

This clonotype was seen a handful of times. The chain joins TRBV5-5 to TRBJ2-7; 7 nucleotides align to TRBD1. Germline V gene sequence: CDR1 SGHKS, CDR2 YYEKEE (reference sequence). CDR3 size: 14 residues. V shed 3 bases and J 2 bases; nucleotides not matched to a gene: 5. CDR3 sequence: CASSSTGHPYEQYF. The CDR3 DNA follows: TGTGCCAGCAGCTCGACAGGGCACCCCTACGAGCAGTACTTC.

The chain is built from TRBV12-3 or TRBV12-4 and TRBJ1-6; unclear D gene. V gave up 7 bases and J gave up 0 bases, with 4 bases separating them. CDR3 length equals 13 residues. Here the CDR3 DNA reads TGTGCCAGCACCAGCTCCTATAATTCACCCCTCCACTTT. Protein sequence: CASTSSYNSPLHF.

This clonotype occurred a few times. It may be a read error: a sequence one base away is much more abundant. The genes are TRBV12-3 or TRBV12-4 and TRBJ2-5, with D perhaps matching TRBD1 or TRBD2 (5 bases each). The J call is in doubt because the DNA end fits TRBJ2-7 better. The CDR3 has 19 amino acids. Written as DNA, the CDR3 is TGTGCCAGCAGTACAACCCCGGGACGGAATGCTTATTCCTCCGACGAGCAGTACTTC. This gives the protein CASSTTPGRNAYSSDEQYF.

This clonotype was detected only a few times. The rearrangement joins TRBV12-3 or TRBV12-4 to TRBJ1-1, with 11 bases fitting TRBD1. The CDR3 is made up of 16 amino acids. V shed 6 bases, J shed 4 bases, and the junction held 10 bases outside the gene matches. This CDR3 reads CASRQLSGTGGTEAFF. The CDR3 coding sequence is TGTGCCAGCAGACAACTGTCGGGGACAGGGGGCACTGAAGCTTTCTTT.

This clonotype was picked up a small number of times. This rearrangement joins TRBV7-9 to TRBJ2-5; 13 bases align to TRBD2. The CDR3 extends over 18 amino acids. Germline V gene lookup returns CDR1 SEHNR and CDR2 FQNEAQ (reference sequence). J lost 2 bases, V lost 5 bases, and 11 bases had no gene match. As DNA, the CDR3 is TGTGCCAGCAGCCGGAGGACTAGCGGGGGCCCACGACAAGAGACCCAGTACTTC. The encoded protein is CASSRRTSGGPRQETQYF. Variable domain in full (rest from reference TRBV7-9 and TRBJ2-5): DTGVSQNPRHKITKRGQNVTFRCDPISEHNRLYWYRQTLGQGPEFLTYFQNEAQLEKSRLLSDRFSAERPKGSFSTLEIQRTEQGDSAMYLCASSRRTSGGPRQETQYFGPGTRLLVL.

This chain connects TRBV11-2 to TRBJ2-1; D gene ambiguous. V was clipped by 1 base and J by 6 bases, with 7 bases between them. CDR3 length: 13 amino acids. The germline CDR1 and CDR2 sequences are SGHAT and FQNNGV. Here the CDR3 reads CASSLVPSNEQFF. In nucleotides, the CDR3 is TGTGCCAGCAGCTTAGTCCCCTCCAATGAGCAGTTCTTC.